Each of the 2 T cell receptor beta chains below was sequenced from the same sample in a study of cytomegalovirus exposure and HLA in healthy donors. PCR amplification relied on 60 Vbeta primers (plus 13 Jbeta primers). TCRdb's copy holds only in-frame clones and misses some; the assay was immunoSEQ multiplex PCR. The repertoire consists of 150,000 to 200,000 clones, with approximately 78% occurring once and the leading ten covering 1.5% to 2%. Sequenced sample: PBMCs. The source is a woman aged 18 to 35 in good health and CMV-seronegative.

This clone has only a few counts. The rearrangement joins TRBV5-1 to TRBJ1-2; TRBD1 aligns across 8 bases. Trimming cost V 2 bases and J 4 bases; bases outside gene matches: 16. Germline CDR1 is SGHRS and CDR2 is YFSETQ. The CDR3 length is 18 residues. This chain's CDR3 is CASSFRSLPGQVTYGYTF. The CDR3, as DNA: TGCGCCAGCAGCTTCCGGAGTCTACCGGGACAGGTGACCTATGGCTACACCTTC.

This chain links TRBV9 with TRBJ2-3, with TRBD2 matching 8 bases. The length of the CDR3 is 15 residues. Germline lookup yields CDR1 SGDLS and CDR2 YYNGEE. After removal of 3 bases from V and 2 bases from J, the junction contained 5 bases not matched to a gene. CDR3 amino acids: CASSGLAGPTDTQYF. Here the CDR3 DNA reads TGTGCCAGCAGCGGGTTAGCGGGACCCACAGATACGCAGTATTTT.